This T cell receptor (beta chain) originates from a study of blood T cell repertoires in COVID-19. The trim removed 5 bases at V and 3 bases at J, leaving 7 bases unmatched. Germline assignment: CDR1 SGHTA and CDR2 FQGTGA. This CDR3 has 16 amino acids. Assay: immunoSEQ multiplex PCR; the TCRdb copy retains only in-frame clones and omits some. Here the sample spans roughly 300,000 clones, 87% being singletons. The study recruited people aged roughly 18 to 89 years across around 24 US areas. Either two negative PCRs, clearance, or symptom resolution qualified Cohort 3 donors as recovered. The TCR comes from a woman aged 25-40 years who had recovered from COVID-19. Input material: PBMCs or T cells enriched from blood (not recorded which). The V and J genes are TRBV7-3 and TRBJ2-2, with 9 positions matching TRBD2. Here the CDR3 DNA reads TGTGCCAGCAGCCCATCGGGACTAGCACACACCGGGGAGCTGTTTTTT. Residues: CASSPSGLAHTGELFF.